This TCR beta chain was sequenced during a study of human T cells and chemical hapten exposure. One entry per CDR3 protein, called by TCRdb with MiXCR from the 5' RACE reads. The sample shows about 120,000 distinct CDR3 sequences, around a fifth of them seen only once. Someone pulled total RNA out of unfractionated whole blood. This CDR3 comprises 17 residues. The ends were cut back, 2 bases at V and 5 bases at J, with 20 bases in the middle. Germline assignment: CDR1 MNHEY and CDR2 SVGEGT. Only a few counts were recorded for this clonotype. The chain is built from TRBV6-2 or TRBV6-3 and TRBJ2-3; a weak D match, TRBD2 (6 bases). The clonotype comes from a human donor in good health. The CDR3, as DNA: TGTGCCAGCAGTTACCCGACGACTAGAAGGGTAGAAGATACGCAGTATTTT. It yields the protein CASSYPTTRRVEDTQYF.